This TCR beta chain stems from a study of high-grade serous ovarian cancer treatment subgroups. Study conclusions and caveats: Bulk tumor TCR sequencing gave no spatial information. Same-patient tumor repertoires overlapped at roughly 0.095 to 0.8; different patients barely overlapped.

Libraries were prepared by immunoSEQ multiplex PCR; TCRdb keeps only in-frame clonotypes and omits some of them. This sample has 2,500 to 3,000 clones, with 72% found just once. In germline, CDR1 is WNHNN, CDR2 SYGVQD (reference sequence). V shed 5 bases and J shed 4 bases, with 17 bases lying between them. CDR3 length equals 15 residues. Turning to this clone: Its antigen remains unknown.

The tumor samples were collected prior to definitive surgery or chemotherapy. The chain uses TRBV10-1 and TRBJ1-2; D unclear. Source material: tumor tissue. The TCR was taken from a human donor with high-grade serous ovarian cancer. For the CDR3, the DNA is TGCGCCAGCAGTAACAAGTCGCGAAAGACCTATGGCTACACCTTC. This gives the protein CASSNKSRKTYGYTF.